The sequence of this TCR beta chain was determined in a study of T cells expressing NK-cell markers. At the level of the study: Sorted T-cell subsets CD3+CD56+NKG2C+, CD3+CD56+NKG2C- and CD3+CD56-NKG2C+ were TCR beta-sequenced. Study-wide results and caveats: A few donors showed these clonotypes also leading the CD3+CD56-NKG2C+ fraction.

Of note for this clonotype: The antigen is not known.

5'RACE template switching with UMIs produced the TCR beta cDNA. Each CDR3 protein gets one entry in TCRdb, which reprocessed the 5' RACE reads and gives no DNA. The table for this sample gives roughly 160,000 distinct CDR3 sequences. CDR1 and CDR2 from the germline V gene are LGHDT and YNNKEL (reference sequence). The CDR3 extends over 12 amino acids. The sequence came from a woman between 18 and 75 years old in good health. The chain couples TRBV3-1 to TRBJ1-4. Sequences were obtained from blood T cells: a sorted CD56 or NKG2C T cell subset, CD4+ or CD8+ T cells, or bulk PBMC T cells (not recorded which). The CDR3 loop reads CASSQDGTKLFF. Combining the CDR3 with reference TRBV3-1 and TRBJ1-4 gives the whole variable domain DTAVSQTPKYLVTQMGNDKSIKCEQNLGHDTMYWYKQDSKKFLKIMFSYNNKELIINETVPNRFSPKSPDKAHLNLHINSLELGDSAVYFCASSQDGTKLFFGSGTQLSVL.